This T cell receptor (beta chain) comes out of a study of a mutant IDH1 vaccine in newly diagnosed glioma. Study information: Visits V12 and V13 fell at weeks 35 and 47, respectively.

About this clone itself: The antigen is undetermined.

Profiled with immunoSEQ multiplex PCR; TCRdb holds only in-frame clones, not every one. The profile covers about 59,000 clones, with roughly four fifths appearing a single time and 3.8% taken by the ten largest. The sample's time point: week 47, end of study. What each vaccine dose contained was 300 ug of mutant IDH1 20-mer peptide, accompanied by topical imiquimod. Across weeks 1, 3, 5, 7, 11, 15, 19 and 23, patients received a vaccination each time, eight in all. The donors' diagnosis was new WHO grade 3 or 4 astrocytoma that was IDH1-mutant and ATRX-lost. The specimen was PBMCs, collected from a glioma patient whose treatment included an IDH1 peptide vaccine. The sequence derives from a man younger than 40 with glioma.

CDR3 DNA: TGTGCCAGCAGTTACTTATTCACCGGACAGCTAGTAAGTAGGTTAAGCTCCTACGAGCAGTACTTC. Translated: CASSYLFTGQLVSRLSSYEQYF. This chain joins TRBV6-7 and TRBJ2-7; possibly TRBD1 for D (6 bases). TRBV6-7 is reported as an ORF; its role is uncertain. V lost 1 base, J lost 0 bases, and 31 bases lay in between. This CDR3 is 22 amino acids long.